This TCR beta chain was sequenced in a study of blood T cell repertoires in COVID-19. Turning to the study itself: Samples of COVID-19 (acute and convalescent) were obtained from the United States, Italy and Spain. From T cells, B-cell-depleted T cells, or PBMCs came the material, which was cDNA or gDNA.

V shed 0 bases and J 8 bases; nucleotides not matched to a gene: 3. Germline loops: CDR1 LGHNT, CDR2 FRNRAP. This CDR3 spans 14 amino acids. In the source study's methods: Reference gene primer amplification gave estimated nucleated cell counts. The table came from immunoSEQ multiplex PCR; TCRdb's copy has only in-frame clones and leaves some out. The DNA was the basis for D and trimming; V, J and clone size are from that table. The sample has 300,000 to 400,000 clones, around 87% seen once. Sequenced material: peripheral blood. This rearrangement joins TRBV12-5 to TRBJ1-2, with 10 bases matching TRBD1. The origin of this receptor is an older woman with COVID-19, enrolled during active disease. The CDR3, as DNA: TGTGCTAGTGGTTTGGTTGGGACAGGGGAGGGCTACACCTTC. It translates to CASGLVGTGEGYTF.